The 5 T cell receptor beta chains in this list originate from one sample, sequenced in a study of T cell responses to AZD1222 COVID-19 vaccine. The table came from immunoSEQ multiplex PCR; TCRdb's copy has only in-frame clones and leaves some out. The sample includes about 150,000 clones, about 91% of them seen just once. This specimen was peripheral blood, taken on day 0 of AZD1222 vaccination. The receptor set was obtained from an adult in good health.

The gene calls are TRBV7-9 and TRBJ2-1; D is uncertain. The germline V gene encodes CDR1 SEHNR and CDR2 FQNEAQ (reference sequence). This CDR3 is 12 amino acids long. Trimming pared 3 bases from V and 10 bases from J, leaving 10 bases between. The CDR3 nucleotides are TGTGCCAGCAGCTTTAGCCAGGCAGAGCAGTTCTTC. Translated, it gives CASSFSQAEQFF. The full variable domain, its missing parts supplied by reference TRBV7-9 and TRBJ2-1, is DTGVSQNPRHKITKRGQNVTFRCDPISEHNRLYWYRQTLGQGPEFLTYFQNEAQLEKSRLLSDRFSAERPKGSFSTLEIQRTEQGDSAMYLCASSFSQAEQFFGPGTRLTVL.

The rearrangement links TRBV9 to TRBJ1-4; D not resolved. The CDR3 is made up of 16 amino acids. Per the germline V gene, CDR1 is SGDLS and CDR2 is YYNGEE. V was clipped by 0 bases and J by 4 bases, with 13 bases between them. Written as DNA, the CDR3 is TGTGCCAGCAGCGTAGGGTTCAGCCCCAGTAATGAAAAACTGTTTTTT. It is translated as CASSVGFSPSNEKLFF. Full variable domain (missing parts from reference TRBV9 and TRBJ1-4): DSGVTQTPKHLITATGQRVTLRCSPRSGDLSVYWYQQSLDQGLQFLIQYYNGEERAKGNILERFSAQQFPDLHSELNLSSLELGDSALYFCASSVGFSPSNEKLFFGSGTQLSVL.

The gene calls are TRBV7-9 and TRBJ1-4; D is unclear. The CDR3 runs to 12 residues. V gave up 5 bases and J gave up 3 bases, with 4 bases separating them. Germline loops: CDR1 SEHNR, CDR2 FQNEAQ (reference sequence). CDR3 sequence (DNA): TGTGCCAGCAGCCGGCCTAATGAAAAACTGTTTTTT. Translating gives CASSRPNEKLFF.

The gene calls are TRBV27 and TRBJ2-1, with TRBD2 as a possible D gene (5 bases). Germline values: CDR1 MNHEY, CDR2 SMNVEV (reference sequence). The ends were cut back, 6 bases at V and 0 bases at J, with 6 bases in the middle. The CDR3 is 13 residues long. DNA of the CDR3: TGTGCCAGCAGCGCGGGCTCCTACAATGAGCAGTTCTTC. Translated, it gives CASSAGSYNEQFF.

V usage is TRBV18 and J usage is TRBJ2-3, with 8 bases lining up with TRBD1. CDR1 is KGHSH, CDR2 LQKENI, per germline. V lost 6 bases, J lost 4 bases, and 3 bases stayed unmatched. There are 13 residues in the CDR3. CDR3 coding DNA: TGTGCCAGCTCCCGGGACAGGCCAGATACGCAGTATTTT. Its translation is CASSRDRPDTQYF.